These T cell receptor beta chains were read from a single sample in a study of long-term antiretroviral therapy in people with HIV. Clones were read by immunoSEQ multiplex PCR, and TCRdb kept only the in-frame ones, dropping some. The table includes about 48,000 clones, around four fifths detected once. Sequenced material: unsorted PBMCs, taken 0.8 years after starting antiretroviral therapy. These receptors were taken from a woman under 30 with HIV. The CDR3 runs from the conserved cysteine through the conserved F or W. The D gene is left open where the match is weak. Expanded clones are given a class, and other clones once, few, many or no size at all.

d_call j_call clone_size v_call cdr3_aa cdr3_nt
NA TRBJ2-3 NA TRBV6-5 CASSLASPDTQYF TGTGCCAGCAGTTTAGCATCCCCAGATACGCAGTATTTT
NA TRBJ1-1 NA TRBV10-3 CAISIDLTGNTEAFF TGTGCCATCAGTATTGACCTTACAGGGAACACTGAAGCTTTCTTT
NA TRBJ1-5 NA TRBV28 CASSLANRDQPQHF TGTGCCAGCAGTTTGGCTAATCGGGATCAGCCCCAGCATTTT
TRBD1 TRBJ2-4 NA TRBV7-9 CASSRQGGSKNIQYF TGTGCCAGCAGCAGACAGGGGGGATCCAAAAACATTCAGTACTTC
NA TRBJ2-1 NA TRBV1 CTSSHGYDRTSGTGDEQFF TGCACCAGCAGCCATGGTTATGATCGGACTAGCGGGACGGGGGATGAGCAGTTCTTC
NA TRBJ1-3 NA TRBV7-2 CASSLETPRAGNTIYF TGTGCCAGCAGCTTAGAGACTCCCAGGGCTGGAAACACCATATATTTT
NA TRBJ1-1 NA TRBV28 CASSLGGAGNTEAFF TGTGCCAGCAGTTTAGGGGGGGCGGGGAACACTGAAGCTTTCTTT
TRBD1 TRBJ1-5 NA TRBV7-9 CASSLVGGGGNQPQHF TGTGCCAGCAGCTTGGTAGGGGGCGGCGGCAATCAGCCCCAGCATTTT
NA TRBJ2-7 NA TRBV27 CASSLSGASYEQYF TGTGCCAGCAGTTTATCTGGGGCCTCCTACGAGCAGTACTTC
TRBD2 TRBJ2-1 NA TRBV10-3 CAISDYAGEKQFF TGTGCCATCAGTGACTATGCGGGGGAAAAGCAGTTCTTC
TRBD1 TRBJ1-2 NA TRBV28 CASSTHRGTYGYTF TGTGCCAGCAGCACCCACAGGGGAACCTATGGCTACACCTTC
TRBD2 TRBJ2-1 NA TRBV9 CASSPPGGRDHNEQFF TGTGCCAGCAGCCCCCCCGGCGGGAGGGACCACAATGAGCAGTTCTTC
NA TRBJ2-1 few TRBV19 CASSRDGQTGNEQFF TGTGCCAGTAGCAGGGACGGGCAGACTGGCAATGAGCAGTTCTTC
NA TRBJ1-1 NA TRBV4-3 CASSQEIRGTEAFF TGCGCCAGCAGCCAAGAGATTAGGGGCACTGAAGCTTTCTTT
NA TRBJ2-7 NA TRBV27 CASRSAGTGDYEQYF TGTGCCAGCAGATCAGCAGGGACCGGAGATTACGAGCAGTACTTC
NA TRBJ2-2 few TRBV4-3 CASSSASSSGELFF TGCGCCAGCAGCTCCGCATCGTCGTCCGGGGAGCTGTTTTTT
NA TRBJ2-2 NA TRBV5-8 CASSKPYRVSWTGELFF TGTGCCAGCAGCAAACCCTACCGGGTGTCGTGGACCGGGGAGCTGTTTTTT
NA TRBJ2-7 NA TRBV4-1 CASSQSRSYEQYF TGCGCCAGCAGCCAAAGCCGATCCTACGAGCAGTACTTC
NA TRBJ1-1 NA TRBV19 CASILDLGQNTEAFF TGTGCCAGTATCCTTGATTTGGGACAAAACACTGAAGCTTTCTTT
NA TRBJ2-1 once TRBV11-2 CASSLGGYNEQFF TGTGCCAGCAGCTTAGGGGGGTACAATGAGCAGTTCTTC
TRBD1 TRBJ2-4 once TRBV2 CASSAPGQGAGNIQYF TGTGCCAGCAGTGCCCCGGGACAGGGGGCGGGAAACATTCAGTACTTC
TRBD2 TRBJ2-1 NA TRBV29-1 CSVLFWASGPPKGQFF TGCAGCGTGCTTTTTTGGGCTAGCGGGCCCCCCAAGGGGCAGTTCTTC
NA TRBJ2-3 NA TRBV4-3 CASSQSLYENTQYF TGCGCCAGCAGCCAATCCTTATACGAAAATACGCAGTATTTT
TRBD1 TRBJ2-7 NA TRBV5-1 CASSTRQGRYEQYF TGCGCCAGCAGCACCCGACAGGGAAGGTACGAGCAGTACTTC
NA TRBJ1-1 NA TRBV11-2 CASRFGTLNTEAFF TGTGCCAGCAGATTCGGGACATTGAACACTGAAGCTTTCTTT
NA TRBJ1-5 few TRBV27 CASTATPGGNQPQHF TGTGCCAGCACAGCGACACCCGGGGGCAATCAGCCCCAGCATTTT
TRBD2 TRBJ2-7 NA TRBV28 CASSITSGFSYEQYF TGTGCCAGCAGTATTACTAGCGGGTTCTCCTACGAGCAGTACTTC
NA TRBJ1-6 NA TRBV28 CASINSYSPLHF TGTGCCAGCATTAATAGCTATTCACCCCTCCACTTT
NA TRBJ2-6 NA TRBV4-3 CASSQPPPGTGANVLTF TGCGCCAGCAGCCAGCCCCCCCCCGGGACTGGGGCCAACGTCCTGACTTTC
TRBD1 TRBJ1-1 NA TRBV28 CASSPLDRENTEAFF TGTGCCAGCAGCCCGTTGGACAGGGAGAACACTGAAGCTTTCTTT
TRBD1 TRBJ2-3 NA TRBV13 CASSFLKTVQGADTQYF TGTGCCAGCAGCTTTCTGAAGACTGTCCAGGGGGCAGATACGCAGTATTTT
NA TRBJ2-2 NA TRBV11-3 CASSLEGMVNTGELFF TGTGCCAGCAGCTTAGAGGGTATGGTGAACACCGGGGAGCTGTTTTTT
NA TRBJ2-1 NA TRBV6-5 CANPQDIPYNEQFF TGTGCCAACCCACAGGACATCCCCTACAATGAGCAGTTCTTC
NA TRBJ2-1 NA TRBV5-4 CASSLGAANEQFF TGTGCCAGCAGCTTAGGAGCAGCCAATGAGCAGTTCTTC
NA TRBJ2-7 once TRBV5-6 CASSISVQGYEQYF TGTGCCAGCAGCATATCAGTACAGGGCTACGAGCAGTACTTC
TRBD2 TRBJ2-3 NA TRBV18 CASSPPQAGGNTQYF TGTGCCAGCTCACCTCCCCAGGCGGGGGGAAATACGCAGTATTTT
NA TRBJ2-1 NA TRBV27 CASSLLTGAGAGNEQFF TGTGCCAGCAGTTTATTAACGGGGGCGGGAGCGGGGAATGAGCAGTTCTTC
TRBD2 TRBJ2-1 NA TRBV7-2 CASSLPGKREGKSYNEQFF TGTGCCAGCAGCCTCCCGGGGAAGCGGGAGGGTAAGTCCTACAATGAGCAGTTCTTC
NA TRBJ1-5 NA TRBV28 CASSKLEGGFSNQPQHF TGTGCCAGCAGCAAACTCGAGGGGGGGTTTAGCAATCAGCCCCAGCATTTT
TRBD2 TRBJ2-1 NA TRBV19 CASSIGGLAGVADNEQFF TGTGCCAGTAGTATAGGCGGACTAGCGGGAGTGGCCGACAATGAGCAGTTCTTC
NA TRBJ2-5 NA TRBV11-3 CASSFGVQETQYF TGTGCCAGCAGCTTTGGAGTGCAAGAGACCCAGTACTTC